The 20 T cell receptor beta chains in this list originate from one sample, sequenced in a study of T cell changes during pregnancy in multiple sclerosis. Libraries were prepared by immunoSEQ multiplex PCR; TCRdb keeps only in-frame clonotypes and omits some of them. The profile shows around 20,000 clones, around 81% of them singletons. This specimen consisted of CD8+ T cells from peripheral blood mononuclear cells, obtained in the first trimester of pregnancy. The receptors come from a female donor in good health, enrolled as a control in a pregnancy study.

This clone was picked up one time. The chain uses TRBV6-4 and TRBJ2-7, with TRBD2 matching over 10 bases. Germline V CDR1 and CDR2: MRHNA, SNTAGT. This CDR3 region has 14 residues. Trimming cost V 5 bases and J 2 bases; bases outside gene matches: 3. CDR3 protein: CASSYGTSAYEQYF. CDR3 nucleotides: TGTGCCAGCAGTTACGGGACTAGCGCCTACGAGCAGTACTTC.

The J gene is TRBJ1-1, the V gene TRBV11-2; the match to TRBD1 covers 7 bases. This CDR3 has 15 amino acids. Germline assignment: CDR1 SGHAT and CDR2 FQNNGV. With V trimmed by 5 bases and J by 1 base, 7 bases remained unmatched. DNA of the CDR3: TGTGCCAGCAGCCCGCGACAGGGACCGAACACTGAAGCTTTCTTT. It specifies CASSPRQGPNTEAFF.

The genes are TRBV7-2 and TRBJ1-5, with D perhaps matching TRBD1 (5 bases). From germline, CDR1 is SGHTA and CDR2 FQGNSA. V gave up 6 bases and J gave up 2 bases, with 23 bases separating them. The CDR3 loop spans 18 amino acids. The CDR3 sequence is CASRWPGLRFLCNQPQHF. The CDR3 DNA follows: TGTGCCAGCAGATGGCCGGGACTCCGCTTTTTGTGCAATCAGCCCCAGCATTTT.

This chain joins TRBV11-1 and TRBJ1-2; 7 nucleotides line up with TRBD1. The ends lost 4 bases at V and 4 bases at J; junction bases unmatched: 12. Germline V CDR1 and CDR2: SGHAT, FQDESV (reference sequence). This CDR3 is built from 16 residues. As DNA, the CDR3 is TGTGCCAGCAGCTCAGGGGGACGACAGGGAAGCTATGGCTACACCTTC. Translated: CASSSGGRQGSYGYTF.

V is TRBV6-1 and J is TRBJ2-2, with 10 bases matching TRBD1. Trimming at V came to 4 bases and at J to 6 bases, leaving 5 bases not matched to a gene. This CDR3 has 15 residues. Germline values: CDR1 MNHNS, CDR2 SASEGT. The CDR3 DNA follows: TGTGCCAGCAGTGGAGGACAGGGGGAGGCCGGGGAGCTGTTTTTT. It translates to CASSGGQGEAGELFF.

The chain links TRBV27 to TRBJ2-5; D ambiguous. CDR3 size: 13 residues. CDR1 is MNHEY, CDR2 SMNVEV, per germline (reference sequence). Trimming removed 2 bases at V and 1 base at J, with 5 bases between. This chain's CDR3 is CASSLGSQETQYF. CDR3 nucleotide sequence: TGTGCCAGCAGTTTAGGCAGCCAAGAGACCCAGTACTTC.

The chain uses TRBV4-3 and TRBJ2-1; 7 bases agree with TRBD1. The CDR3 covers 15 residues. Germline-derived CDR1 and CDR2 are LGHNA and YSLEER. The V and J ends lost 0 bases and 8 bases, in that order; junction bases with no gene match: 7. CDR3 amino acids: CASSQERTGYHEQFF. The DNA of the CDR3 is TGCGCCAGCAGCCAAGAGAGGACAGGTTACCATGAGCAGTTCTTC.

The chain couples TRBV15 to TRBJ1-4, with D maybe TRBD1 (5 bases). The CDR3 has 16 amino acids. Looked up from germline, CDR1 is LNHNV and CDR2 is YYDKDF (reference sequence). Trimming left V 2 bases short and J 3 bases short, with 13 bases between. This CDR3 is CATSRIKGGANEKLFF. The CDR3 DNA sequence: TGTGCCACCAGCAGAATTAAGGGAGGGGCTAATGAAAAACTGTTTTTT.

In nucleotides, the CDR3 is TGTGCCAGTACAGGGAACACTGAAGCTTTCTTT. It translates to CASTGNTEAFF. V and J are TRBV2 and TRBJ1-1; TRBD1 is a possible D gene (5 bases). Germline loops: CDR1 SNHLY, CDR2 FYNNEI. Trimming took off 9 bases at V and 1 base at J, with 6 bases between the two ends. The CDR3 covers 11 residues.

The rearrangement links TRBV6-1 to TRBJ2-1; weak D call: TRBD1 (6 bases). This CDR3 has 15 amino acids. The V and J ends lost 7 bases and 0 bases respectively, with 13 bases between them. Looked up from germline, CDR1 is MNHNS and CDR2 is SASEGT. The CDR3 loop reads CASTNTGSSYNEQFF. CDR3 coding DNA: TGTGCCAGCACCAATACAGGGAGCTCCTACAATGAGCAGTTCTTC.

This sequence joins TRBV28 and TRBJ2-7; 11 positions agree with TRBD2. Germline values: CDR1 MDHEN, CDR2 SYDVKM. The CDR3 loop spans 14 amino acids. V lost 3 bases, J lost 2 bases, and 0 bases stayed unmatched. CDR3 sequence (DNA): TGTGCCAGCAGTTTGGGACTAGCGGCCTACGAGCAGTACTTC. This translates into CASSLGLAAYEQYF.

Only a few counts were recorded for this clone. The chain couples TRBV4-3 to TRBJ1-4; 12 bases line up with TRBD1. The germline CDR1 and CDR2 sequences are LGHNA and YSLEER. Trimming cost V 1 base and J 4 bases; bases outside gene matches: 4. This CDR3 has 17 residues. The CDR3 region is CASSQGDRGRGNEKLFF. The CDR3 DNA reads TGCGCCAGCAGCCAAGGGGACAGGGGGCGAGGTAATGAAAAACTGTTTTTT.

In this sample, this clone turned up once. The chain combines TRBV13 with TRBJ2-3; a weak D match, TRBD1 (6 bases). Trimming pared 3 bases from V and 0 bases from J, leaving 10 bases between. The germline CDR1 and CDR2 sequences are PRHDT and FYEKMQ (reference sequence). The CDR3 extends over 15 amino acids. This CDR3 reads CASSFWDKSTDTQYF. CDR3 coding DNA: TGTGCCAGCAGCTTCTGGGACAAAAGCACAGATACGCAGTATTTT.

The V call is TRBV9, the J call TRBJ2-3; 8 bases are shared with TRBD1. CDR3 length: 16 amino acids. Germline assignment: CDR1 SGDLS and CDR2 YYNGEE. With 2 bases clipped from V and 1 base from J, the junction kept 6 bases outside the gene matches. Here the CDR3 reads CASSVWDRRGTDTQYF. The CDR3 DNA follows: TGTGCCAGCAGCGTTTGGGACAGGCGGGGCACAGATACGCAGTATTTT.

The chain couples TRBV15 to TRBJ1-1; D is undetermined. Per the germline V gene, CDR1 is LNHNV and CDR2 is YYDKDF (reference sequence). The length of the CDR3 is 14 residues. V shed 4 bases and J shed 2 bases, with 11 bases lying between them. The CDR3 here is CATSKTKLNTEAFF. The CDR3 region has the DNA TGTGCCACCAGCAAGACAAAGCTCAACACTGAAGCTTTCTTT.

The chain joins TRBV30 to TRBJ1-5, with 7 bases matching TRBD1. This CDR3 has 14 residues. Trimming cost V 4 bases and J 2 bases; bases outside gene matches: 5. Germline lookup yields CDR1 GTSNPN and CDR2 SVGIG (reference sequence). DNA of the CDR3: TGTGCCTGGACGGAGGGGGCCGGCAATCAGCCCCAGCATTTT. It specifies CAWTEGAGNQPQHF.

The J gene is TRBJ1-1, the V gene TRBV13; D uncertain. The length of the CDR3 is 15 residues. V was shortened by 7 bases and J by 1 base, with 16 bases between the two germline ends. CDR1 PRHDT and CDR2 FYEKMQ come from the germline V gene (reference sequence). CDR3: CASNPSSGENTEAFF. The CDR3 DNA sequence: TGTGCCAGCAACCCCTCAAGCGGGGAGAACACTGAAGCTTTCTTT.

The chain recombines TRBV5-1 with TRBJ2-7, with TRBD2 as a possible D gene (5 bases). V was pared by 7 bases and J by 1 base, with 15 bases between. Germline CDR1 is SGHRS and CDR2 is YFSETQ. This CDR3 is built from 14 residues. DNA for the CDR3: TGCGCCAGCTCCCAGCACCGGGGTTCCTACGAGCAGTACTTC. Translation: CASSQHRGSYEQYF.

The chain carries TRBV7-9 and TRBJ1-4; 7 nucleotides line up with TRBD1. CDR3 length equals 17 residues. J lost 0 bases, V lost 6 bases, and 10 bases had no gene match. Germline-derived CDR1 and CDR2 are SEHNR and FQNEAQ (reference sequence). CDR3 residues: CASRSRGTDPTNEKLFF. DNA for the CDR3: TGTGCCAGCAGATCCAGGGGGACTGACCCAACTAATGAAAAACTGTTTTTT.

The J gene is TRBJ2-5, the V gene TRBV6-5, with TRBD2 matching over 10 bases. After removal of 6 bases from V and 6 bases from J, the junction contained 10 bases not matched to a gene. There are 15 residues in the CDR3. Germline V gives CDR1 MNHEY, CDR2 SVGAGI. CDR3 DNA: TGTGCCAGCAGCCCCGGGGTAGCGGGGGGAAAGACCCAGTACTTC. Translation: CASSPGVAGGKTQYF.